Below are 12 T cell receptor beta chains sequenced from a single sample in a study of cytomegalovirus exposure and HLA in healthy donors. Assay: immunoSEQ multiplex PCR; the TCRdb copy retains only in-frame clones and omits some. The repertoire has around 150,000 clones, about nine tenths of them found once; the top ten carry 0.55% to 0.8%. The sample taken for sequencing was PBMCs. These receptors came from a man aged 18-30 years in good health and CMV-seronegative.

The genes are TRBV27 and TRBJ2-1; 10 bases map to TRBD2. The CDR3 totals 17 residues. V lost 5 bases, J lost 0 bases, and 7 bases stayed unmatched. The germline gives CDR1 MNHEY, CDR2 SMNVEV (reference sequence). CDR3 sequence (DNA): TGTGCCAGCAGTCGCCCTAGCGGGAGACTCTCCTACAATGAGCAGTTCTTC. This codes for CASSRPSGRLSYNEQFF.

The chain employs TRBV5-1 and TRBJ2-1; 8 positions match TRBD2. This CDR3 spans 15 amino acids. Germline V gene sequence: CDR1 SGHRS, CDR2 YFSETQ. With V trimmed by 0 bases and J by 7 bases, 6 bases remained unmatched. CDR3 coding DNA: TGCGCCAGCAGCTTGGCAGCGGGAGTTCGGAATGAGCAGTTCTTC. Translation gives CASSLAAGVRNEQFF.

This clone was counted once. This chain joins TRBV30 and TRBJ1-1; D is uncertain. The length of the CDR3 is 13 residues. V was shortened by 3 bases and J by 4 bases, with 12 bases between the two germline ends. The germline CDR1 and CDR2 sequences are GTSNPN and SVGIG (reference sequence). As DNA, the CDR3 is TGTGCCTGGAGGGGAGGGATTGGCACTGAAGCTTTCTTT. Residues: CAWRGGIGTEAFF.

The gene calls are TRBV9 and TRBJ2-3, with TRBD2 identical over 14 bases. Germline V gene sequence: CDR1 SGDLS, CDR2 YYNGEE. This CDR3 spans 15 amino acids. The V segment lost 7 bases and the J segment 5 bases; nucleotides outside the gene matches: 6. The CDR3 region is CASGRLAGGVDTQYF. The CDR3 coding sequence is TGTGCCAGCGGCCGACTAGCGGGAGGGGTAGATACGCAGTATTTT.

The sample holds a few counts of this clone. This sequence joins TRBV10-3 and TRBJ1-5; unclear D gene. The CDR3 is made up of 13 amino acids. Germline V gives CDR1 ENHRY, CDR2 SYGVKD. Trimming removed 2 bases at V and 4 bases at J, with 6 bases between. CDR3 in amino acids: CAISEAGNQPQHF. In DNA, the CDR3 is TGTGCCATCAGTGAGGCCGGTAATCAGCCCCAGCATTTT.

This clone was counted only a few times. This rearrangement joins TRBV11-2 to TRBJ1-3; D is ambiguous. CDR1 and CDR2 (germline): SGHAT, FQNNGV. The CDR3 contains 17 residues. Trimming removed 3 bases at V and 0 bases at J, with 15 bases between. CDR3 residues: CASSFTRHPSSGNTIYF. CDR3 nucleotides: TGTGCCAGCAGCTTTACTAGACATCCGAGCTCTGGAAACACCATATATTTT.

This chain connects TRBV6-1 to TRBJ1-1, with D unresolved. The CDR3 has 15 residues. The germline V gene encodes CDR1 MNHNS and CDR2 SASEGT. Trimming cost V 3 bases and J 0 bases, with 11 bases left between them. CDR3 in DNA: TGTGCCAGCAGTGACAGGAGCGGTATGAACACTGAAGCTTTCTTT. Protein product: CASSDRSGMNTEAFF.

This rearrangement joins TRBV27 to TRBJ1-2, with 7 bases identical to TRBD1. CDR1 and CDR2 (germline): MNHEY, SMNVEV (reference sequence). The CDR3 is 13 residues long. V shed 5 bases and J 8 bases; nucleotides not matched to a gene: 8. This CDR3 is CASSRGQVDGYTF. The CDR3 coding sequence is TGTGCCAGCAGTCGAGGACAGGTGGACGGCTACACCTTC.

This chain links TRBV6-5 with TRBJ1-2; perhaps TRBD1 as D (6 bases). Per germline, CDR1 MNHEY and CDR2 SVGAGI. Trimming took off 0 bases at V and 2 bases at J, with 13 bases between the two ends. This CDR3 is built from 16 residues. This chain's CDR3 is CASSYSYRTVNYGYTF. The DNA of the CDR3 is TGTGCCAGCAGTTACTCGTATAGGACAGTCAACTATGGCTACACCTTC.

The rearrangement joins TRBV9 to TRBJ2-2, with TRBD2 matching over 7 bases. CDR3 size: 18 residues. From germline, CDR1 is SGDLS and CDR2 YYNGEE. The V gene end was trimmed by 4 bases and the J gene end by 2 bases; junction bases not matched to a gene: 14. The CDR3 nucleotides read TGTGCCAGCAGCATTTGGACTAGGCCAACCCCTAACACCGGGGAGCTGTTTTTT. Its protein is CASSIWTRPTPNTGELFF.

This chain uses TRBV13 with TRBJ1-2; D might be TRBD1 (5 bases). This CDR3 has 17 residues. Germline CDR1 PRHDT, CDR2 FYEKMQ (reference sequence). V was pared by 3 bases and J by 4 bases, with 21 bases between. In DNA, the CDR3 is TGTGCCAGCAGCTTTGGGGCCTGGGGGGAAAGGGGCTATGGCTACACCTTC. It specifies CASSFGAWGERGYGYTF. Full variable domain (remainder filled in from reference TRBV13 and TRBJ1-2): AAGVIQSPRHLIKEKRETATLKCYPIPRHDTVYWYQQGPGQDPQFLISFYEKMQSDKGSIPDRFSAQQFSDYHSELNMSSLELGDSALYFCASSFGAWGERGYGYTFGSGTRLTVV.

The chain employs TRBV2 and TRBJ2-4; 9 bases map to TRBD1. V gave up 7 bases and J gave up 2 bases; unmatched junction bases: 9. The CDR3 totals 16 residues. CDR1 SNHLY and CDR2 FYNNEI come from the germline V gene. The CDR3 nucleotides read TGTGCCAGCACCATTAGGGACAGGGCAACCAAAAACATTCAGTACTTC. Protein sequence: CASTIRDRATKNIQYF.